This paragraph covers one T cell receptor (beta chain) sequence. What this receptor recognizes is not known. One base away there is no much larger clone; base qualities are not given. The 15 to 20 healthy controls were blood donors whose buffy coats were used; they had a median age of around 60 years (range roughly 20-80), and 55% to 65% were female. CD4+ and CD8+ cells were isolated by positive magnetic bead selection on an AutoMACS, and purity was checked by flow cytometry. Peripheral blood mononuclear cells were obtained using density gradient separation with Ficoll-Paque PLUS. Nucleospin Tissue or Tissue XS kits were used to extract DNA from CD4-enriched, CD8-enriched or PBMC samples, and a Qubit 2.0 fluorometer was used for quantification. V loses 4 bases of germline sequence and J loses 3 bases, and the interval between the two ends is 12 bases. Sequences SQVTM (CDR1) and ANQGSEA (CDR2) are obtained from the germline V gene. The CDR3 spans 13 residues, from the cysteine through the phenylalanine. CDR3 DNA is the only sequence kept; it has 39 bases, read in frame from the first base.

These data originate in a study of somatic mutations in cytotoxic T cells in rheumatoid arthritis (dated by TCRdb to 2016 to 2017). For the wider study: Sorted V beta1+ cells also underwent TCRB sequencing, and some V beta antibody-stained T-cell populations were flow-sorted at nearly 100% purity on a FACSAria II or Sony SH800. To characterize clonality, the study used TCRB deep sequencing while asking whether somatic mutations are carried by expanded CD8+ T-cell clones in newly diagnosed, untreated rheumatoid arthritis. Patients and controls did not essentially differ in median age, which was nearly identical between the groups. A total of 65 or so rheumatoid arthritis patients and under 25 healthy controls underwent TCRB deep sequencing.

Beyond this particular receptor, the publication reports: Viral specificity could not be ruled out by absence from virus-specific databases, and the antigen targets of the expanded CD8+ clones remained unknown. In about an eighth of the 65 patients, more than 20% of CD8+ cells belonged to the largest CD8+ clone, while several identical CD8+ TCRB sequences were shared between blood and synovial fluid. In patients, CD8+ clonality rose with age (Spearman r ~ 0.47), which was not the case in healthy controls. CD8+ T-cell clonality in rheumatoid arthritis patients was not significantly different from that in age-matched healthy controls. The finding that TRBV07 was slightly underrepresented in patients was left unadjusted for multiple comparisons.

The immunoSEQ assay was applied to genomic DNA for TCRB CDR3 sequencing. The study's own analysis went as follows. The analyses included only productive TCRB rearrangements. Clonality was calculated as a Shannon entropy-based productive clonality index, and a clone was defined by a unique TCRB CDR3 sequence. Repertoire overlap between two samples was calculated from the template counts of each clone relative to total templates per sample. V-gene usage measured by flow cytometry correlated with TCRB sequencing V-gene usage, with a Spearman r of roughly 0.64. The source is immuneACCESS, and TCRdb retained only in-frame sequences with V and J called. Part of the clones is not carried over; for the studies checked, unresolved V genes explain less than half of this, and the remainder is unexplained. V and J calls plus clone size are reproduced from that table; the DNA served to infer D and trimming. Within this sample are more than 35,000 clones, with roughly 80% of them counted one time only. The ten largest make up 3% to 3.5% of the sample.

The receptor was isolated from a man between 35 and 55 years old in good health. This receptor chain uses TRBV29-1 and TRBJ1-2, with no confidently assigned D gene. Source material: CD8+ T cells sorted from blood. Here the CDR3 is given as CSVVVRDDYGYTF. In nucleotides, the sequence is TGCAGCGTTGTAGTACGAGATGACTATGGCTACACCTTC.